A single sample gave rise to the 17 T cell receptor beta chains below, sequenced in a study of T-cell reconstitution after alpha-beta-depleted transplantation in children. During its preparation, the TCRbeta library received unique molecular identifiers. TCRdb ran MiXCR on the PCR reads and lists one entry per CDR3 protein. The sample gives approximately 650,000 distinct CDR3 sequences, about an eighth of which show up once; 0.79% is in the top ten. The sequencing here drew on PBMCs, taken before TCRalphabeta/CD19-depleted stem cell transplant. These TCRs come from a girl aged 2 to 10 with congenital amegakaryocytic thrombocytopenia, due to receive a stem cell transplant.

At least ten counts were recorded for this clonotype. The V gene is TRBV12-3 or TRBV12-4, the J gene TRBJ1-6; maybe TRBD1 (6 bases). V lost 1 base and J lost 9, with 10 bases in between. The CDR3 runs 14 residues. CDR3: CASSLEGGRSPLHF. The CDR3 DNA follows: TGTGCCAGCAGTTTAGAGGGGGGTCGTTCACCCCTCCACTTT.

The chain recombines TRBV6-1 with TRBJ2-2; D unresolved. In germline, CDR1 is MNHNS, CDR2 SASEGT. The germline V and J ends were trimmed by 5 bases and 0 bases, with 7 bases remaining between them. The CDR3 has 14 amino acids. CDR3 loop: CASSRYSNTGELFF. CDR3 in DNA: TGTGCCAGCAGTCGTTATTCGAACACCGGGGAGCTGTTTTTT.

This clonotype appeared many times. The chain employs TRBV5-1 and TRBJ2-3; D call uncertain. V lost 1 base and J 1 base, leaving 13 bases between the germline ends. Germline lookup yields CDR1 SGHRS and CDR2 YFSETQ. The CDR3 consists of 16 residues. For the CDR3, the DNA is TGCGCCAGCAGCTTGAGCCCCCCGGTTGGCACAGATACGCAGTATTTT. As protein: CASSLSPPVGTDTQYF.

This clonotype was seen repeatedly, ten times or more. V gene TRBV20-1 combines with J gene TRBJ1-2; TRBD1 is a possible D gene (6 bases). This CDR3 has 16 amino acids. Trimming removed 3 bases from V and 3 bases from J, with 20 bases in between. Germline lookup yields CDR1 DFQATT and CDR2 SNEGSKA (reference sequence). The CDR3 spells CSARPGHQRVHYGYTF. As DNA, the CDR3 is TGCAGTGCTAGGCCGGGACATCAGAGGGTACACTATGGCTACACCTTC.

This clonotype was seen at least ten times. This chain links TRBV28 with TRBJ2-7; possible D gene TRBD1, 6 bases. Germline V gives CDR1 MDHEN, CDR2 SYDVKM. The CDR3 loop spans 11 amino acids. The V end was cut by 7 bases, the J end by 4 bases, with 8 bases between. CDR3 protein: CASKGGYEQYF. Here the CDR3 DNA reads TGTGCCAGCAAAGGGGGTTACGAGCAGTACTTC.

This clonotype was observed at least ten times. This chain links TRBV12-3 or TRBV12-4 with TRBJ1-2; D is uncertain. Trimming took 6 bases from V and 4 from J, leaving 18 bases between them. The CDR3 is made up of 15 amino acids. The CDR3 DNA follows: TGTGCCAGCAGCCCCACCCCAATTCCATTCTATGGCTACACCTTC. Its translation: CASSPTPIPFYGYTF.

A few counts support this clonotype. The chain joins TRBV28 to TRBJ2-1, with 8 bases fitting TRBD1. Germline assignment: CDR1 MDHEN and CDR2 SYDVKM. The CDR3 consists of 15 residues. V gave up 8 bases and J gave up 4 bases; unmatched junction bases: 10. CDR3 in DNA: TGTGCCAGCGGGGACCAGGGGGCGCCTTACAATGAGCAGTTCTTC. Translated, it gives CASGDQGAPYNEQFF.

This clonotype was counted a few times. The V and J genes are TRBV2 and TRBJ1-1; weak D call: TRBD1 (5 bases). The CDR3 contains 14 residues. Germline values: CDR1 SNHLY, CDR2 FYNNEI. Trimming pared 6 bases from V and 3 bases from J, leaving 14 bases between. This CDR3 reads CASRRLGADTEAFF. CDR3 nucleotides: TGTGCCAGCAGACGGCTAGGGGCGGACACTGAAGCTTTCTTT.

The DNA of the CDR3 is TGCGCCAGCAGCCAAAACCCTGACTATGCTGGCTACACCTTC. This codes for CASSQNPDYAGYTF. The rearrangement joins TRBV4-1 to TRBJ1-2; D is uncertain. Trimming cost V 2 bases and J 7 bases, with 14 bases left between them. The CDR3 runs 14 residues. Germline lookup yields CDR1 MGHRA and CDR2 YSYEKL.

Note on this clonotype: A much larger clone differs from this one at a single base, so this may be a read error. This chain uses TRBV27 with TRBJ2-2, with D possibly matching TRBD1 (5 bases). Germline V lookup: CDR1 MNHEY, CDR2 SMNVEV (reference sequence). The CDR3 runs 18 residues. DNA of the CDR3: TGTGCCGGCAGTTTATGGGGCCGCTCATACGCGAACACCGGGGAGCTGTTTTTT. As protein: CAGSLWGRSYANTGELFF.

V and J are TRBV12-3 or TRBV12-4 and TRBJ2-1; TRBD2 might be the D (5 bases). CDR3 length: 15 residues. The V and J ends lost 6 bases and 6 bases respectively, with 18 bases between them. The CDR3 sequence is CASSSHGVGSNEQFF. Here the CDR3 DNA reads TGTGCCAGCAGCTCGCACGGGGTAGGTAGCAATGAGCAGTTCTTC.

This clonotype was recorded at least ten times. The CDR3 is CSVSTLEGPLYGYTF. For the CDR3, the DNA is TGCAGCGTTTCTACCTTGGAAGGGCCATTATATGGCTACACCTTC. The V call is TRBV29-1, the J call TRBJ1-2, with D uncertain. Between the trimmed V and J ends, which lost 5 bases and 5 bases, there was a span of 21 bases. The germline gives CDR1 SQVTM, CDR2 ANQGSEA. The CDR3 totals 15 residues.

About this clonotype itself: One end of the junction does not line up with germline, which may come from a read error. This chain uses TRBV20-1 with TRBJ2-2; 9 bases match TRBD2. Germline CDR1 DFQATT, CDR2 SNEGSKA (reference sequence). The CDR3 sequence is 16 residues long. The DNA for the CDR3 is TGCTGTGCTCCTCTCTTAGCGGGAGTCGGCACCGGGGAGCTGTTTTTT. It codes for CCAPLLAGVGTGELFF.

This clonotype was seen a handful of times. The rearrangement uses TRBV28 and TRBJ2-7; TRBD1 might be the D (5 bases). Germline CDR1 is MDHEN and CDR2 is SYDVKM. The CDR3 extends over 11 amino acids. V dropped 11 bases and J dropped 2 bases, with 10 bases sitting between them. CDR3 region: CAVGPAYEQYF. CDR3 DNA: TGTGCCGTGGGGCCCGCCTACGAGCAGTACTTC. Complete variable domain (other parts from reference TRBV28 and TRBJ2-7): DVKVTQSSRYLVKRTGEKVFLECVQDMDHENMFWYRQDPGLGLRLIYFSYDVKMKEKGDIPEGYSVSREKKERFSLILESASTNQTSMYLCAVGPAYEQYFGPGTRLTVT.

In this sample, this clonotype turned up many times. The chain employs TRBV20-1 and TRBJ2-7, with D possibly matching TRBD2 (7 bases). Germline CDR1 reads DFQATT; CDR2 reads SNEGSKA (reference sequence). The CDR3 covers 14 residues. Trimming took off 5 bases at V and 4 bases at J, with 18 bases between the two ends. This CDR3 is CSAGGAGVGYEQYF. CDR3 in DNA: TGCAGTGCTGGGGGGGCTGGGGTTGGGTACGAGCAGTACTTC.

This sequence joins TRBV29-1 and TRBJ2-3; TRBD2 matches at 7 bases. This CDR3 has 15 amino acids. Unmatched junction bases numbered 14, after V lost 7 bases and J lost 4 bases. CDR1 is SQVTM and CDR2 is ANQGSEA in the germline V gene. The CDR3 sequence: CSGGREASTPDTQYF. The CDR3 DNA sequence: TGCAGCGGTGGGAGGGAAGCGTCTACCCCAGATACGCAGTATTTT.

This clonotype was detected a few times. CDR3 protein: CASSLNIGGSYNEQFF. The CDR3 DNA reads TGTGCCAGCAGCCTAAATATTGGCGGATCCTACAATGAGCAGTTCTTC. The chain has TRBV7-9 and TRBJ2-1; the D is unclear. The CDR3 runs 16 residues. The germline V gene encodes CDR1 SEHNR and CDR2 FQNEAQ (reference sequence). V was pared by 5 bases and J by 1 base, with 15 bases between. Full variable domain (remainder filled in from reference TRBV7-9 and TRBJ2-1): DTGVSQNPRHKITKRGQNVTFRCDPISEHNRLYWYRQTLGQGPEFLTYFQNEAQLEKSRLLSDRFSAERPKGSFSTLEIQRTEQGDSAMYLCASSLNIGGSYNEQFFGPGTRLTVL.